This T cell receptor (beta chain) was sequenced for a study of blood T cell repertoires in COVID-19. Study background: Sites in the United States, Italy and Spain provided acute and convalescent COVID-19 samples. Sources were T cells, B-cell-depleted T cells, or PBMCs; the material itself was cDNA or gDNA.

The CDR3 has 15 amino acids. V lost 4 bases and J 0 bases, leaving 13 bases between the germline ends. Looked up from germline, CDR1 is SGHRS and CDR2 is YFSETQ. Per the authors' pipeline: For nucleated cells, counts were estimated from reference gene primer amplification. Sequenced by immunoSEQ multiplex PCR; TCRdb stores in-frame clones only, minus some. The V and J calls and the clone size are those of that table, but D and trimming were determined from the DNA. Among roughly 35,000 clones listed, 75% to 90% were seen once. The TCR sequence derives from a man aged 50-60 years with active or convalescent COVID-19. V gene TRBV5-1 combines with J gene TRBJ1-1; tentatively, D is TRBD1 (6 bases). Sequencing used peripheral blood. The CDR3 DNA reads TGCGCCAGCAGCACAGGGTTGGTGCTGAACACTGAAGCTTTCTTT. Translating it yields CASSTGLVLNTEAFF.